The source of this T cell receptor (beta chain) is a study of vaccination and CD4 T cells after COVID-19. Background on the study: Convalescent donors totaled six males and four females, including two who were Hispanic. Researchers treated cells with overlapping spike peptides taken from SARS-CoV-2, HCoV-NL63, HCoV-OC43 and HCoV-229E.

This clonotype qualifies as large. Its antigen is currently unknown. Treatment described: roughly ten-day PBMC culture with coronavirus spike peptide pools or control peptides (ViraFEST assay). Unexposed donor CD4+ T cells predated the COVID-19 pandemic, collected 2011-2018. Oncomine TCR Beta short-read sequencing was applied to DNA from cultured CD4+ T cells. TCRdb passed the PCR reads through MiXCR, listing each CDR3 protein once. Among about 630 distinct CDR3 sequences, 6.5% to 9.5% were seen once, and the ten largest hold roughly 16%. Study-level points and caveats: Only after vaccination were a median 86.3% of convalescents' reactive clones seen.

CDR3 length: 14 residues. Germline CDR1 DFQATT, CDR2 SNEGSKA (reference sequence). Trimming removed 2 bases from V and 5 bases from J; junction bases left unmatched: 5. The sequenced material came from CD4+ T cells from blood, cultured in vitro. This clonotype originated in a human donor in good health. The chain carries TRBV20-1 and TRBJ2-7; TRBD2 matches 11 bases. The CDR3 DNA is TGCAGTGCTAGAAGGGGACTAGCGGAACACGAGCAGTACTTC. Encoded protein: CSARRGLAEHEQYF.